This entry features one T cell receptor (beta chain) sequence. The antigen is unknown. The table came from immunoSEQ multiplex PCR; TCRdb's copy has only in-frame clones and leaves some out. The top ten hold 1% to 1.5% of the sample, which has 1.5 million to 2.5 million clones, about 94% seen once. This record comes from a study of shared clonotypes between healthy human individuals. Study outcomes and limitations: Rarefaction revealed incomplete sorted-subset sequencing despite large depth. In general, naive subsets displayed greater estimated richness than memory subsets did.

Selected positively for CCR7 and CD45RO-negative, naive CD8 cells excluded terminally differentiated effector memory CD45RA+ cells. The CDR3 covers 12 residues. Between the trimmed V and J ends, which lost 6 bases and 3 bases, there was a span of 4 bases. Germline V gene sequence: CDR1 SGDLS, CDR2 YYNGEE. The TCR comes from a man between 18 and 35 years old in good health. This chain uses TRBV9 with TRBJ2-6; no clear D. Sequencing was carried out using naive CD8+ T cells sorted from blood. CDR3 in amino acids: CASNDGANVLTF. For the CDR3, the DNA is TGTGCCAGCAATGATGGGGCCAACGTCCTGACTTTC.